This is a list of T cell receptor beta chains from one sample in a study of blood T cell repertoires in COVID-19. The data were produced by immunoSEQ multiplex PCR, yet TCRdb's version contains in-frame clones alone and is incomplete. Of some 42,000 clones listed, more than 70% are singletons. The sequencing input was peripheral blood. Every receptor here comes from a human donor in a cohort sampled during active COVID-19. Both conserved end residues are part of each CDR3.

>TRBJ1-1|TRBV20-1
CSAYQGGEAFF
>TRBJ1-1|TRBV30
CAWSGQGINTEAFF
>TRBJ2-1|TRBV19
CASSIVGGFRLQFF
>TRBJ1-1|TRBV21-1
CASSKERNRADTEAFF
>TRBJ2-7|TRBV19
CASDPHGGFYEQYF
>TRBJ1-1|TRBV25-1
CASSEFQRGGTEAFF
>TRBJ2-1|TRBV6-1
CASSEALSGGVKNEQFF
>TRBJ1-2|TRBV6-2/TRBV6-3
CASSYGGATYGYTF
>TRBJ2-4|TRBV4-1
CASSHLTADIQYF
>TRBJ1-3|TRBV18
CASSLDRGRNTIYF
>TRBJ1-1|TRBV27
CASSLTAGRNTEAFF
>TRBJ2-2|TRBV19
CASSGRERTGGRGELFF
>TRBJ2-5|TRBV5-1
CASSWGSAGQQETQYF
>TRBJ1-2|TRBV3-1/TRBV3-2
CASSHLDRGRWGYTF
>TRBJ2-4|TRBV5-3
CARSNRRGDVRAKNIQYF
>TRBJ2-6|TRBV2
CASRAQTGSHSGANVLTF
>TRBJ1-3|TRBV4-1
CASSQVGARDHIYF
>TRBJ2-7|TRBV5-1
CASTYAGTGSSYEQYF